This TCR beta chain was identified during a study of T-cell reconstitution after alpha-beta-depleted transplantation in children. Study findings and constraints: Where some patients showed high TCRbeta diversity at day 60, it came from recipient T cells and thymic progenitors that had survived.

Unique molecular identifiers were used in preparing the TCRbeta library. TCRdb recomputed calls from the PCR reads with MiXCR, one row per CDR3 protein. The data show hundreds of thousands of distinct CDR3 sequences, approximately 11% seen once. This clonotype occurred many times. The antigen remains undetermined. The origin of this receptor is a child under two years old with acute myeloid leukemia, due to receive a stem cell transplant. The sample was PBMCs, taken before TCRalphabeta/CD19-depleted stem cell transplant.

As DNA, the CDR3 is TGCAGTGCTAGGGACATGGGGGTTTTCGGCAATGAGCAGTTCTTC. It yields the protein CSARDMGVFGNEQFF. This sequence joins TRBV20-1 and TRBJ2-1; the D call may be TRBD1 or TRBD2 (5 bases each). V gave up 3 bases and J gave up 6 bases, with 18 bases separating them. The CDR3 is 15 residues long. CDR1 is DFQATT and CDR2 is SNEGSKA in the germline V gene (reference sequence).